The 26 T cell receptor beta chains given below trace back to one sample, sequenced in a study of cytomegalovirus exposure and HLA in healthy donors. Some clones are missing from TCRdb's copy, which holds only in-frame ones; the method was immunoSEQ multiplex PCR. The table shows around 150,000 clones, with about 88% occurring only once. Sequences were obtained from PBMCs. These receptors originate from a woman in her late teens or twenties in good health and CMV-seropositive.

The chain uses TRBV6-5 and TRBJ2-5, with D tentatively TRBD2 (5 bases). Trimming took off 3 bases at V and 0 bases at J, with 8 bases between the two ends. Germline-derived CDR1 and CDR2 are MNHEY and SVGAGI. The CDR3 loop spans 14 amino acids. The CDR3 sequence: CASSYWGDQETQYF. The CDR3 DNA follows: TGTGCCAGCAGTTATTGGGGAGACCAAGAGACCCAGTACTTC.

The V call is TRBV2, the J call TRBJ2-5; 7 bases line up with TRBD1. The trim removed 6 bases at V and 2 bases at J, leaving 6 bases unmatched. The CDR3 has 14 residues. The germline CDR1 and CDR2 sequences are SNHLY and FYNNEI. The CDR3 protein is CASSRDRLQETQYF. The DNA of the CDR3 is TGTGCCAGCAGCCGGGACAGATTACAAGAGACCCAGTACTTC.

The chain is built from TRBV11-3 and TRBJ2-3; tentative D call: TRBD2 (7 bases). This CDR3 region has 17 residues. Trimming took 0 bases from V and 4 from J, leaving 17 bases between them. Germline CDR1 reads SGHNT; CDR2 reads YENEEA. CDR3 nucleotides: TGTGCCAGCAGCTTAGATCTGGGAGGGGGTGGCGCAGATACGCAGTATTTT. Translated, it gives CASSLDLGGGGADTQYF.

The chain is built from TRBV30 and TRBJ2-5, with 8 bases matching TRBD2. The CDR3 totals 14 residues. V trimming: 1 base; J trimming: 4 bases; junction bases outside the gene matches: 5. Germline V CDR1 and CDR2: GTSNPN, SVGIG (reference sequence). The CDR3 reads CAWSEVAGGETQYF. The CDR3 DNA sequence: TGTGCCTGGAGTGAGGTTGCGGGAGGAGAGACCCAGTACTTC. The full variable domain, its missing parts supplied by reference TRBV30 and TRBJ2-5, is SQTIHQWPATLVQPVGSPLSLECTVEGTSNPNLYWYRQAAGRGLQLLFYSVGIGQISSEVPQNLSASRPQDRQFILSSKKLLLSDSGFYLCAWSEVAGGETQYFGPGTRLLVL.

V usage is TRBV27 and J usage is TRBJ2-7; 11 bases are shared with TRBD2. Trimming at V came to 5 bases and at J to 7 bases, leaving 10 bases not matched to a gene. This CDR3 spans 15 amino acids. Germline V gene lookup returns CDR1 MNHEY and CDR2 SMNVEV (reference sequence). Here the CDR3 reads CASSARLAGPSEQYF. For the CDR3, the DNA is TGTGCCAGCAGTGCCCGACTAGCGGGACCCTCTGAGCAGTACTTC.

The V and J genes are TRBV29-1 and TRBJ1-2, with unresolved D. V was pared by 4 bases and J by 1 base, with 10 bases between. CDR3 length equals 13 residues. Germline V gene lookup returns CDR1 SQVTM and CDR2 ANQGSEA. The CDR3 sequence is CSVAREYNYGYTF. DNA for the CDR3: TGCAGCGTTGCGCGGGAATATAACTATGGCTACACCTTC. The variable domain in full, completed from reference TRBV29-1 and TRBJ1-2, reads SAVISQKPSRDICQRGTSLTIQCQVDSQVTMMFWYRQQPGQSLTLIATANQGSEATYESGFVIDKFPISRPNLTFSTLTVSNMSPEDSSIYLCSVAREYNYGYTFGSGTRLTVV.

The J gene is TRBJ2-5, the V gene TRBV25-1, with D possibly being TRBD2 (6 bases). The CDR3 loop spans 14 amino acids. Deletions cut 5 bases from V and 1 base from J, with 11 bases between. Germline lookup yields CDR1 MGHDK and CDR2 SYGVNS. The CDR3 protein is CASSLGRLQETQYF. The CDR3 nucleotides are TGTGCCAGCAGTCTCGGGAGACTCCAAGAGACCCAGTACTTC.

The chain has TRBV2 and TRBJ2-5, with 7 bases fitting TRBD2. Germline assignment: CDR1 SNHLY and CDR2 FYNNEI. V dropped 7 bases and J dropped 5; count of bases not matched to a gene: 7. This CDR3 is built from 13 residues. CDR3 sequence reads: CASNSGNRETQYF. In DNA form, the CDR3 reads TGTGCCAGCAACAGCGGGAATAGGGAGACCCAGTACTTC.

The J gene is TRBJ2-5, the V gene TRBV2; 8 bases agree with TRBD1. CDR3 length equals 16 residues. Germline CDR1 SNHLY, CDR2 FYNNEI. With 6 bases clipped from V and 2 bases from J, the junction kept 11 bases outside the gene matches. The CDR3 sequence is CASRTPGRGRQETQYF. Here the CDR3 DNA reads TGTGCCAGCAGGACCCCGGGCAGGGGGCGGCAAGAGACCCAGTACTTC. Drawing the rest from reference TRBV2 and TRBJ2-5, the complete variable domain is EPEVTQTPSHQVTQMGQEVILRCVPISNHLYFYWYRQILGQKVEFLVSFYNNEISEKSEIFDDQFSVERPDGSNFTLKIRSTKLEDSAMYFCASRTPGRGRQETQYFGPGTRLLVL.

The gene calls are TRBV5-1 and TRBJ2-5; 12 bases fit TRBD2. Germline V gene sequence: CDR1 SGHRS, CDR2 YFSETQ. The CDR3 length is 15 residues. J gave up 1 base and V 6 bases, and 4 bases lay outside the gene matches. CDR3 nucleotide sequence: TGCGCCAGCACAGGGGGACTAGCGGGCCAAGAGACCCAGTACTTC. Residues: CASTGGLAGQETQYF.

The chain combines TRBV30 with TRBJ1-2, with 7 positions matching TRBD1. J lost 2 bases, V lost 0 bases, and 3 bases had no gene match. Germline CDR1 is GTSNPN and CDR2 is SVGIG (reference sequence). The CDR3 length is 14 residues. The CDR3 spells CAWSVGQPNYGYTF. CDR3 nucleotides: TGTGCCTGGAGTGTGGGACAGCCAAACTATGGCTACACCTTC.

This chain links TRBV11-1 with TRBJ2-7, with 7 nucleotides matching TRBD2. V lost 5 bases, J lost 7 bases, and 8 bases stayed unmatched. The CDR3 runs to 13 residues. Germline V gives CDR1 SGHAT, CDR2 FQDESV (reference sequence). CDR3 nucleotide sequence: TGTGCCAGCAGCCCGGAGACAGCGGGGGAGCAGTACTTC. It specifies CASSPETAGEQYF.

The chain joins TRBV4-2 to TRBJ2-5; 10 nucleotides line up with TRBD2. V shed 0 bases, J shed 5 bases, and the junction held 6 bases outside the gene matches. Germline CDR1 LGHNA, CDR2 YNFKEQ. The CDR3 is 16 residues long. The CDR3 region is CASSQEAASGSETQYF. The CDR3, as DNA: TGTGCCAGCAGCCAAGAAGCCGCTAGCGGGAGTGAGACCCAGTACTTC.

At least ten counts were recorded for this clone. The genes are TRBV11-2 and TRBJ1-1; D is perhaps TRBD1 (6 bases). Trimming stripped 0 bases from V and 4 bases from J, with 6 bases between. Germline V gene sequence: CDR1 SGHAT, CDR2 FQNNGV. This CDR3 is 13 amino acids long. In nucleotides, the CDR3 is TGTGCCAGCAGCTTAGACAGGGGCACTGAAGCTTTCTTT. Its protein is CASSLDRGTEAFF.

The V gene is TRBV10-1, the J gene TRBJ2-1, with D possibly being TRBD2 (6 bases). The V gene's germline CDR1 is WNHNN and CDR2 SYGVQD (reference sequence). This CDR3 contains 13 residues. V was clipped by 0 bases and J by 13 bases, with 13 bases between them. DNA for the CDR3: TGCGCCAGCAGTGAGTCGACTAGGGACGCCCAGTTCTTC. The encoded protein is CASSESTRDAQFF.

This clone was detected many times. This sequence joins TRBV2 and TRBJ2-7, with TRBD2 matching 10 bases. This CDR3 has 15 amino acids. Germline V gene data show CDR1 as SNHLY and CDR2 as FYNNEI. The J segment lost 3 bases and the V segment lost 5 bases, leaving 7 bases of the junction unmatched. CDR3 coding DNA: TGTGCCAGCAGTCGGGATTCTAGCGGGAGCTACGAGCAGTACTTC. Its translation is CASSRDSSGSYEQYF.

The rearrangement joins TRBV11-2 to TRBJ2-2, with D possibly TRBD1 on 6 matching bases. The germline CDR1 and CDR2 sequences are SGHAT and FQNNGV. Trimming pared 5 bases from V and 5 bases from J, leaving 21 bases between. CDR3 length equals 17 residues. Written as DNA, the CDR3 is TGTGCCAGCAGCCCCAAGAACCAACAGGGATGGACCGGGGAGCTGTTTTTT. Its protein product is CASSPKNQQGWTGELFF.

DNA for the CDR3: TGCGCCAGCAGCCAGCCCACGGAGGGGAACACTGAAGCTTTCTTT. It is translated as CASSQPTEGNTEAFF. This chain connects TRBV4-3 to TRBJ1-1, with D unresolved. Germline CDR1 is LGHNA and CDR2 is YSLEER. The CDR3 totals 15 residues. V lost 3 bases and J lost 1, with 12 bases in between.

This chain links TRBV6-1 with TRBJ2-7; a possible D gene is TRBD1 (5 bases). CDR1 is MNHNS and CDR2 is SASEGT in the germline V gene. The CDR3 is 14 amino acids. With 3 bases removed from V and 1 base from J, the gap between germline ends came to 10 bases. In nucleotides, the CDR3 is TGTGCCAGCAGTGACGACAGCCGATCCTACGAGCAGTACTTC. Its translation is CASSDDSRSYEQYF.

CDR3 sequence: CASSPSGTGYGYTF. The CDR3 nucleotides read TGTGCCAGCTCACCGTCCGGGACAGGGTATGGCTACACCTTC. The gene calls are TRBV18 and TRBJ1-2; 9 bases map to TRBD1. CDR1 is KGHSH and CDR2 is LQKENI in the germline V gene. J gave up 5 bases and V 3 bases, and 4 bases lay outside the gene matches. CDR3 size: 14 residues.

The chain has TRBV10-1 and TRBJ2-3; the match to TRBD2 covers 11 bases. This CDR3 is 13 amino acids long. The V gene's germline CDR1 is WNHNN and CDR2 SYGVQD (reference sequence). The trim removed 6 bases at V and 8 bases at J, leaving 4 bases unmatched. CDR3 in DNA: TGCGCCAGCAGGAGCGGACTAGCGGGTACGCAGTATTTT. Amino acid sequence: CASRSGLAGTQYF.

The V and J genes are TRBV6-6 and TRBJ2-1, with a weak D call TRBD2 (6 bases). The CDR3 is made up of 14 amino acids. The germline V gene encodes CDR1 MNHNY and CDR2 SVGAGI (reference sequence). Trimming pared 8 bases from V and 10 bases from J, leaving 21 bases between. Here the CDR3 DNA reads TGTGCCAGCCGTGCGGGGACCCCTATTCGAGAGCAGTTCTTC. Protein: CASRAGTPIREQFF.

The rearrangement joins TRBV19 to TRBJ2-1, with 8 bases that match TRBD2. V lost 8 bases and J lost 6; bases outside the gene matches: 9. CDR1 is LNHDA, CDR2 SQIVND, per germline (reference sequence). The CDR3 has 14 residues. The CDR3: CASELGLGANEQFF. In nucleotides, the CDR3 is TGTGCCAGTGAGTTGGGACTAGGGGCCAATGAGCAGTTCTTC.

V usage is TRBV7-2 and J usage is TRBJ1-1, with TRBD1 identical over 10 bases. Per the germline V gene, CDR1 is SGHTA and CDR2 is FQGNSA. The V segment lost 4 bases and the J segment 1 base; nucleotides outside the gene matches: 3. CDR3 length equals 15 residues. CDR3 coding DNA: TGTGCCAGCAGCTATAGGACAGGGGGGAACACTGAAGCTTTCTTT. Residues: CASSYRTGGNTEAFF.

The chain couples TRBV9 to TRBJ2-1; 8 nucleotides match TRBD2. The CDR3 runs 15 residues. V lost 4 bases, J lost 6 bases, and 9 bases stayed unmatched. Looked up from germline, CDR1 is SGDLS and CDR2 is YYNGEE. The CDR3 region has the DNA TGTGCCAGCAGCTCATTATCCGGGACTAGCAATGAGCAGTTCTTC. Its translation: CASSSLSGTSNEQFF.

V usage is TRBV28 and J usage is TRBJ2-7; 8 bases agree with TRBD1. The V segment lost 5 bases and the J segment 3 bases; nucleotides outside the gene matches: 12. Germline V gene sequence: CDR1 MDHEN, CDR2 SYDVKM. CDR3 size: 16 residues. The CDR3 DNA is TGTGCCAGCAGTCCCCGCGGACAGGGAAGACGCTACGAGCAGTACTTC. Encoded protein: CASSPRGQGRRYEQYF.